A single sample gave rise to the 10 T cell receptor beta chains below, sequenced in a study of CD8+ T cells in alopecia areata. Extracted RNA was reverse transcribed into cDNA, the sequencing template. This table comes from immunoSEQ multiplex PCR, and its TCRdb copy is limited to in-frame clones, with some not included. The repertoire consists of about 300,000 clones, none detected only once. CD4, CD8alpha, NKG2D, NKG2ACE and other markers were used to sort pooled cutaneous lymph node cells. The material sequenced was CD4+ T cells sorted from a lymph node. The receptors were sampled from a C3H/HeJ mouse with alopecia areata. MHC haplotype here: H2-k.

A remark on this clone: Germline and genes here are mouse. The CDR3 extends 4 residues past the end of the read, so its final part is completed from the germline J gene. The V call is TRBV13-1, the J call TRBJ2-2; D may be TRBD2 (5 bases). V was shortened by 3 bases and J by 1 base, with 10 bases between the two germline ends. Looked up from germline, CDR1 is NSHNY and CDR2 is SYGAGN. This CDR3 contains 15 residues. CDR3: CASSVLGGNTGQLYF. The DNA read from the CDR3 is TGTGCCAGCAGTGTTCTGGGCGGAAACACCGGG.

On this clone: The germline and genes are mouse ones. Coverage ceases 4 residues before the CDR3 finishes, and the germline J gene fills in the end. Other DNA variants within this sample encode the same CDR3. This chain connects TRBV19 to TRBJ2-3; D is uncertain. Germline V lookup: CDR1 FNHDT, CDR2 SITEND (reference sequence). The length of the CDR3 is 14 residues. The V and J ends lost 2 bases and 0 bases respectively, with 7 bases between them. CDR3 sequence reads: CASSMGISAETLYF. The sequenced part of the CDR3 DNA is TGTGCCAGCAGTATGGGGATAAGTGCAGAA.

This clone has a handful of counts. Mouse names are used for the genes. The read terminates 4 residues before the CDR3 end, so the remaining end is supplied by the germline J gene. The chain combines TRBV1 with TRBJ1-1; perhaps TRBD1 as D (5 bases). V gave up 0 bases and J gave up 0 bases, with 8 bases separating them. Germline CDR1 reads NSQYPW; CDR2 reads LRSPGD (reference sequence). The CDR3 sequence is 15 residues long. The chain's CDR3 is CTCSAEDNANTEVFF. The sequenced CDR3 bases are TGCACCTGCAGTGCAGAGGACAATGCAAACACA.

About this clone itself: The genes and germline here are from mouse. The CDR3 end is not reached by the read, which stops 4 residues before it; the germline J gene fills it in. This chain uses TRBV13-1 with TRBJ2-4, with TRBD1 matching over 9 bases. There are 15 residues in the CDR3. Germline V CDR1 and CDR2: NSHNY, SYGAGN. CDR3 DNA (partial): TGTGCCAGCAGTGATTCCGGGACAGGGATGAAC. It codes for CASSDSGTGMN. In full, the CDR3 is CASSDSGTGMNTLYF.

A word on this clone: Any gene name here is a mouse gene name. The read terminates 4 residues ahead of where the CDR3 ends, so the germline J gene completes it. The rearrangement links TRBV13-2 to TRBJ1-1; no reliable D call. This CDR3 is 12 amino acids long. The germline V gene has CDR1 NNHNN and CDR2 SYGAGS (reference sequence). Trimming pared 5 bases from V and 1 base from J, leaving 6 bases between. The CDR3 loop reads CASGVLNTEVFF. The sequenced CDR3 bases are TGTGCCAGCGGGGTTCTGAACACA.

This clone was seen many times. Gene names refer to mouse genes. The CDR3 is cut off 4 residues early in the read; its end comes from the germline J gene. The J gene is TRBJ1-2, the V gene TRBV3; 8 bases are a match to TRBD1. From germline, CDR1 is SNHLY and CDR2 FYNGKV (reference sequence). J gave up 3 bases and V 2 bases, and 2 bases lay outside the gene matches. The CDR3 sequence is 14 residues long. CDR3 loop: CASSLSGGDSDYTF. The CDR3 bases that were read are TGTGCCAGCAGCTTATCAGGGGGCGACTCC.

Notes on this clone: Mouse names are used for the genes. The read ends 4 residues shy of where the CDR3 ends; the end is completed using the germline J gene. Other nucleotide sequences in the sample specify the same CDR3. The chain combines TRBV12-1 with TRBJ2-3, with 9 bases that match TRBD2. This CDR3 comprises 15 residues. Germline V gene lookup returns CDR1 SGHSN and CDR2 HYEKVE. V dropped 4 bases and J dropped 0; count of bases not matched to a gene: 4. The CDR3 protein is CASSLTGGSAETLYF. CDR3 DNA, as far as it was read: TGTGCCAGCTCCTTGACTGGGGGTAGTGCAGAA.

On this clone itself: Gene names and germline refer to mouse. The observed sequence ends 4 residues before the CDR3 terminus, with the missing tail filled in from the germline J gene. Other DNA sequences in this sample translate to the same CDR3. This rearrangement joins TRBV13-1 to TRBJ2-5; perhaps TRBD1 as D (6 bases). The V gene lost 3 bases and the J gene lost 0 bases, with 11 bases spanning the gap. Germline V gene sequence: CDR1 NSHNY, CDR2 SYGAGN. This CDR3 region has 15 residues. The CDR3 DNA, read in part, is TGTGCCAGCAGTGCCTCTACAGGGAACCAAGAC. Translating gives CASSASTGNQD. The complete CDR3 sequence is CASSASTGNQDTQYF.

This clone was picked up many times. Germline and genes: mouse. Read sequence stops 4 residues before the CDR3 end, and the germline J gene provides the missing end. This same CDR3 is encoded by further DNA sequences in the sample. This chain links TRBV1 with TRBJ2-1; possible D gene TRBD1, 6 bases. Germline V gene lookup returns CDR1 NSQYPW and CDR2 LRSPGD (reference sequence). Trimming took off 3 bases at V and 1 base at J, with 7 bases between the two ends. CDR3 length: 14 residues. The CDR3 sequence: CTCSAGTNYAEQFF. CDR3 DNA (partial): TGCACCTGCAGTGCCGGGACAAACTATGCT.

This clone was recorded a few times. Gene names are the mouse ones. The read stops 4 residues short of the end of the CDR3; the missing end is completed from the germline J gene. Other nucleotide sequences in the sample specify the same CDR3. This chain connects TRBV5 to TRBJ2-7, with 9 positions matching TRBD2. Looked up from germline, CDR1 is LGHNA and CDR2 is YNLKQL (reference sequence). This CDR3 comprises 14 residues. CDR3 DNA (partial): TGTGCCAGCAGCCAGACTGGGGGAGGGTAT. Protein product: CASSQTGGGY. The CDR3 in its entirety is CASSQTGGGYEQYF.